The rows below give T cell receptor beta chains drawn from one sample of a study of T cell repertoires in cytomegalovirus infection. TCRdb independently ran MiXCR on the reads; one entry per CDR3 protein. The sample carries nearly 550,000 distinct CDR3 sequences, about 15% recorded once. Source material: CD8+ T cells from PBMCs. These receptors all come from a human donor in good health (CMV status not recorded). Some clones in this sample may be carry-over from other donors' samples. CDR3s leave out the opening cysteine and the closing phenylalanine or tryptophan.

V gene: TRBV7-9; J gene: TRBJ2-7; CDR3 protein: ASSFIVEDEQY
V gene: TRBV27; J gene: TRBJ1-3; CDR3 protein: ASRRTGLSGNTIY
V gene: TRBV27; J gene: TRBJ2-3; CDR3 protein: ASSFSGSEGRVTDTQY
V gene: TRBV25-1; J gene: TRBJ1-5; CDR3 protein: ASSEYGQGEPQH
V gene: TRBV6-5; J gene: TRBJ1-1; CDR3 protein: ASSYSIQGGYMNTEAF
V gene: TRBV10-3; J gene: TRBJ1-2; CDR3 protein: AIRSGGRGYGYT
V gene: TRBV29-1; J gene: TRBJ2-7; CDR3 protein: SVEQGGASYEQY
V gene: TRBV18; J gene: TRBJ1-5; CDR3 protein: ASSPGYGVNQPQH
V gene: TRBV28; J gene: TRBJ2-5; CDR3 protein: ASSFEREIQETQY
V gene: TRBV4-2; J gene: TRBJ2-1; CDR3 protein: ASSQVALAGRRTYNEQF
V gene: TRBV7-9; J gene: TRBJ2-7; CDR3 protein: ASSADRDGREQY